Listed here are 30 T cell receptor beta chains from one sample, sequenced in a study of blood T cell repertoires in COVID-19. The protocol was immunoSEQ multiplex PCR, while the TCRdb copy is restricted to in-frame clones and leaves out a portion. The data show around 300,000 clones, roughly 91% seen once. Material for sequencing was PBMCs or T cells enriched from blood (not recorded which). These receptors originate from a woman aged 25 to 45 who had recovered from COVID-19.

This clone was counted once. CDR3: CASSRRRAEDTQYF. The CDR3 nucleotides read TGTGCCAGCTCACGTCGGAGGGCCGAAGATACGCAGTATTTT. This chain connects TRBV18 to TRBJ2-3, with D tentatively TRBD2 (6 bases). The germline gives CDR1 KGHSH, CDR2 LQKENI. Trimming stripped 4 bases from V and 5 bases from J, with 13 bases between. CDR3 length: 14 amino acids.

V usage is TRBV5-1 and J usage is TRBJ2-1, with 9 nucleotides matching TRBD1. Per germline, CDR1 SGHRS and CDR2 YFSETQ. V shed 3 bases, J shed 5 bases, and the junction held 6 bases outside the gene matches. This CDR3 is built from 15 residues. The CDR3 sequence: CASSSGTGWDNEQFF. In nucleotides, the CDR3 is TGCGCCAGCAGCTCAGGGACAGGGTGGGACAATGAGCAGTTCTTC.

The J gene is TRBJ2-7, the V gene TRBV20-1, with D unresolved. V was shortened by 3 bases and J by 3 bases, with 6 bases between the two germline ends. The CDR3 contains 11 residues. The V gene's germline CDR1 is DFQATT and CDR2 SNEGSKA (reference sequence). CDR3 amino acids: CSASLSYEQYF. The CDR3 DNA reads as TGCAGTGCTAGCCTAAGCTACGAGCAGTACTTC.

The chain links TRBV7-6 to TRBJ2-7; TRBD2 might be the D (5 bases). Trimming removed 4 bases from V and 5 bases from J, with 12 bases in between. CDR1 and CDR2 from the germline V gene are SGHVS and FNYEAQ. This CDR3 comprises 13 residues. CDR3 region: CASSSLSGNEQYF. For the CDR3, the DNA is TGTGCCAGCAGCTCCCTGAGCGGTAACGAGCAGTACTTC. Variable domain in full (rest from reference TRBV7-6 and TRBJ2-7): GAGVSQSPRYKVTKRGQDVALRCDPISGHVSLYWYRQALGQGPEFLTYFNYEAQQDKSGLPNDRFSAERPEGSISTLTIQRTEQRDSAMYRCASSSLSGNEQYFGPGTRLTVT.

The chain carries TRBV19 and TRBJ1-2; TRBD1 aligns across 10 bases. V lost 7 bases, J lost 5 bases, and 4 bases stayed unmatched. The CDR3 is 13 residues long. The germline V gene encodes CDR1 LNHDA and CDR2 SQIVND (reference sequence). The CDR3 DNA reads as TGTGCCAGTAATATGGGACAGGGGTATGGCTACACCTTC. It translates to CASNMGQGYGYTF.

The rearrangement joins TRBV6-2 or TRBV6-3 to TRBJ1-2; TRBD1 agrees at 10 bases. Germline V lookup: CDR1 MNHEY, CDR2 SVGEGT. The CDR3 has 15 amino acids. Losses at the gene ends were 5 bases for V and 2 bases for J; bases not matched to a gene: 5. The chain's CDR3 is CASSQLGQGNYGYTF. The CDR3 bases are TGTGCCAGCAGTCAACTGGGACAGGGGAACTATGGCTACACCTTC.

The gene calls are TRBV5-1 and TRBJ2-6, with D maybe TRBD1 (6 bases). The CDR3 has 16 residues. With 4 bases removed from V and 0 bases from J, the gap between germline ends came to 11 bases. CDR1 and CDR2 from the germline V gene are SGHRS and YFSETQ. The CDR3 reads CASSPDRSSGANVLTF. In DNA, the CDR3 is TGCGCCAGCAGCCCCGACAGGAGCTCTGGGGCCAACGTCCTGACTTTC.

The chain carries TRBV13 and TRBJ2-3, with 7 bases lining up with TRBD2. V trimming: 5 bases; J trimming: 3 bases; junction bases outside the gene matches: 8. Germline CDR1 PRHDT, CDR2 FYEKMQ (reference sequence). The CDR3 is 15 residues long. DNA of the CDR3: TGTGCCAGCAGCCCCCGGACTAGTGGGACAGATACGCAGTATTTT. Translating it yields CASSPRTSGTDTQYF.

This chain uses TRBV4-1 with TRBJ1-5, with 9 bases that match TRBD1. The CDR3 loop spans 18 amino acids. CDR1 and CDR2 from the germline V gene are MGHRA and YSYEKL. The V segment lost 2 bases and the J segment 4 bases; nucleotides outside the gene matches: 12. This CDR3 is CASSQITGGTALNQPQHF. The CDR3 coding sequence is TGCGCCAGCAGCCAAATCACAGGGGGCACGGCTCTAAATCAGCCCCAGCATTTT.

This sequence joins TRBV27 and TRBJ2-1; 7 bases match TRBD2. From germline, CDR1 is MNHEY and CDR2 SMNVEV (reference sequence). The CDR3 sequence is 15 residues long. Germline trimming cut 8 bases from V and 7 bases from J; bases unmatched to any gene: 14. The DNA of the CDR3 is TGTGCCAGCCTAAAAAAAGCCCTAGCGGATAATGAGCAGTTCTTC. This gives the protein CASLKKALADNEQFF.

This chain links TRBV18 with TRBJ1-2; TRBD1 agrees at 10 bases. Germline CDR1 and CDR2: KGHSH and LQKENI. V was clipped by 2 bases and J by 4 bases; unmatched bases: 4. The CDR3 is 15 residues long. CDR3 in DNA: TGTGCCAGCTCACCAGGGGACAGGGGCATCTATGGCTACACCTTC. Its protein is CASSPGDRGIYGYTF. Together with reference TRBV18 and TRBJ1-2, the CDR3 gives the full variable domain: NAGVMQNPRHLVRRRGQEARLRCSPMKGHSHVYWYRQLPEEGLKFMVYLQKENIIDESGMPKERFSAEFPKEGPSILRIQQVVRGDSAAYFCASSPGDRGIYGYTFGSGTRLTVV.

The chain uses TRBV12-3 or TRBV12-4 and TRBJ2-2; D not certain. With 5 bases removed from V and 7 bases from J, the gap between germline ends came to 8 bases. This CDR3 contains 12 residues. CDR3 in DNA: TGTGCCAGCAGTCCCGCCAGCGGGGAGCTGTTTTTT. Translation gives CASSPASGELFF.

V is TRBV5-1 and J is TRBJ2-5, with TRBD1 matching over 7 bases. Germline CDR1 reads SGHRS; CDR2 reads YFSETQ. This CDR3 is built from 14 residues. J was trimmed by 0 bases and V by 2 bases; bases with no gene match: 1. The CDR3 here is CASSFGTDQETQYF. For the CDR3, the DNA is TGCGCCAGCAGCTTCGGGACAGACCAAGAGACCCAGTACTTC.

The chain carries TRBV6-5 and TRBJ1-1, with a tentative D call TRBD1 (6 bases). Per the germline V gene, CDR1 is MNHEY and CDR2 is SVGAGI. CDR3 length: 13 amino acids. Trimming shortened V by 4 bases and J by 3 bases, and 9 bases separated the two germline ends. The CDR3 DNA reads as TGTGCCAGCAGTTTGACAGGCCACACTGAAGCTTTCTTT. This codes for CASSLTGHTEAFF.

The chain combines TRBV7-2 with TRBJ2-3; D is unresolved. Trimming left V 3 bases short and J 0 bases short, with 4 bases between. There are 13 residues in the CDR3. CDR1 and CDR2 (germline): SGHTA, FQGNSA. CDR3 bases: TGTGCCAGCAGCTTTGAGAGCACAGATACGCAGTATTTT. Protein: CASSFESTDTQYF.

This clone was seen more than once but under ten times. This chain uses TRBV6-5 with TRBJ2-7; the match to TRBD2 covers 7 bases. V was clipped by 3 bases and J by 3 bases; unmatched bases: 5. The CDR3 contains 14 residues. Germline assignment: CDR1 MNHEY and CDR2 SVGAGI. CDR3 sequence reads: CASSYWGGGYEQYF. The CDR3 DNA sequence: TGTGCCAGCAGTTATTGGGGGGGAGGCTACGAGCAGTACTTC.

The rearrangement links TRBV12-5 to TRBJ1-1; TRBD1 agrees at 9 bases. The trim removed 0 bases at V and 2 bases at J, leaving 10 bases unmatched. The CDR3 loop spans 18 amino acids. The germline CDR1 and CDR2 sequences are LGHNT and FRNRAP. In DNA form, the CDR3 reads TGTGCTAGTGGTTTGGTATGGGGGGACAGGGTTTTAAACACTGAAGCTTTCTTT. Residues: CASGLVWGDRVLNTEAFF. The full variable domain, with the rest looked up from reference TRBV12-5 and TRBJ1-1, is DARVTQTPRHKVTEMGQEVTMRCQPILGHNTVFWYRQTMMQGLELLAYFRNRAPLDDSGMPKDRFSAEMPDATLATLKIQPSEPRDSAVYFCASGLVWGDRVLNTEAFFGQGTRLTVV.

The chain couples TRBV10-1 to TRBJ2-1, with D possibly TRBD2 on 5 matching bases. The germline gives CDR1 WNHNN, CDR2 SYGVQD (reference sequence). This CDR3 is built from 16 residues. V was cut by 2 bases and J by 5 bases, with 16 bases left in between. The DNA for the CDR3 is TGCGCCAGCAGTGAGATCGAGGGAGAGCACGACAATGAGCAGTTCTTC. Protein: CASSEIEGEHDNEQFF.

This sequence joins TRBV19 and TRBJ2-7, with D hard to call. This CDR3 contains 13 residues. Germline V CDR1 and CDR2: LNHDA, SQIVND (reference sequence). Trimming removed 10 bases at V and 0 bases at J, with 13 bases between. The CDR3 sequence is CATRLGSSYEQYF. As DNA, the CDR3 is TGTGCCACCCGGCTAGGCAGCTCCTACGAGCAGTACTTC.

The sample holds a few counts of this clone. The chain has TRBV19 and TRBJ1-2; D perhaps matches TRBD1 (6 bases). CDR1 and CDR2 (germline): LNHDA, SQIVND (reference sequence). This CDR3 has 17 amino acids. V lost 2 bases to trimming and J lost 4 bases, with 20 bases between them. CDR3 loop: CASSIQQTGLLGYGYTF. The CDR3 DNA follows: TGTGCCAGTAGTATACAACAAACAGGGTTGCTCGGCTATGGCTACACCTTC.

This clone has more than one count but fewer than ten. This chain joins TRBV5-6 and TRBJ2-7; 10 nucleotides match TRBD1. J was trimmed by 2 bases and V by 4 bases; bases with no gene match: 6. The germline V gene encodes CDR1 SGHDT and CDR2 YYEEEE. This CDR3 region has 15 residues. CDR3 sequence: CASSRTGGNTYEQYF. CDR3 in DNA: TGTGCCAGCAGCCGGACAGGGGGAAACACCTACGAGCAGTACTTC.

This rearrangement joins TRBV2 to TRBJ2-7; TRBD2 matches at 16 bases. CDR3 length: 17 residues. Germline V gene lookup returns CDR1 SNHLY and CDR2 FYNNEI. V lost 7 bases, J lost 6 bases, and 12 bases stayed unmatched. CDR3 residues: CASTGTSGRARWLEQYF. CDR3 sequence (DNA): TGTGCCAGCACCGGGACTAGCGGGAGGGCCCGTTGGCTCGAGCAGTACTTC.

The CDR3 spells CATSDSGSSGNRSYNEQFF. The CDR3 nucleotides read TGTGCCACCAGTGATTCGGGGTCGAGCGGGAACCGCTCCTACAATGAGCAGTTCTTC. The rearrangement uses TRBV24-1 and TRBJ2-1; 7 bases are a match to TRBD2. Germline V gives CDR1 KGHDR, CDR2 SFDVKD. This CDR3 spans 19 amino acids. V shed 2 bases, J shed 0 bases, and the junction held 12 bases outside the gene matches.

The chain links TRBV4-1 to TRBJ1-1, with 9 bases lining up with TRBD1. Per the germline V gene, CDR1 is MGHRA and CDR2 is YSYEKL. The CDR3 is 16 residues long. The trim removed 4 bases at V and 1 base at J, leaving 7 bases unmatched. The CDR3 is CASSPNRGQKNTEAFF. As DNA, the CDR3 is TGCGCCAGCAGCCCAAACAGGGGGCAAAAGAACACTGAAGCTTTCTTT.

The V gene is TRBV9, the J gene TRBJ2-1, with TRBD1 identical over 7 bases. The CDR3 totals 13 residues. The germline V gene has CDR1 SGDLS and CDR2 YYNGEE. Trimming removed 3 bases from V and 8 bases from J; junction bases left unmatched: 5. The CDR3 bases are TGTGCCAGCAGCGCGCGACAGGGTTATGAGCAGTTCTTC. Amino acids: CASSARQGYEQFF.

V and J are TRBV12-3 or TRBV12-4 and TRBJ1-1, with TRBD1 as a possible D gene (5 bases). The CDR3 consists of 12 residues. The V end lost 2 bases, the J end lost 8 bases, and 9 bases lay between the germline ends. CDR3 in DNA: TGTGCCAGCAGTTTAAGGGGTGGGGAAGCTTTCTTT. This codes for CASSLRGGEAFF.

V usage is TRBV2 and J usage is TRBJ1-3; TRBD1 might be the D (5 bases). Trimming pared 5 bases from V and 4 bases from J, leaving 15 bases between. This CDR3 has 15 amino acids. Germline CDR1 reads SNHLY; CDR2 reads FYNNEI. This chain's CDR3 is CASSRSRVPGNTIYF. Here the CDR3 DNA reads TGTGCCAGCAGTCGAAGCAGGGTACCGGGAAACACCATATATTTT.

The chain combines TRBV6-1 with TRBJ2-7; possible D gene TRBD2, 5 bases. The CDR3 covers 15 residues. Germline V gene data show CDR1 as MNHNS and CDR2 as SASEGT. Deletions cut 2 bases from V and 6 bases from J, with 17 bases between. The CDR3 spells CASSEIGGVLAEQYF. In DNA form, the CDR3 reads TGTGCCAGCAGTGAAATAGGCGGAGTGCTAGCCGAGCAGTACTTC.

The chain has TRBV7-2 and TRBJ2-1; D is possibly TRBD2 (7 bases). Deletions cut 3 bases from V and 2 bases from J, with 14 bases between. Germline lookup yields CDR1 SGHTA and CDR2 FQGNSA. The CDR3 is 16 residues long. The CDR3 loop reads CASSLLGGATYNEQFF. The CDR3 nucleotides read TGTGCCAGCAGCTTGCTGGGGGGGGCTACCTACAATGAGCAGTTCTTC.

The chain combines TRBV19 with TRBJ1-5; 8 bases are shared with TRBD1. Trimming took 4 bases from V and 3 from J; bases not matched to a gene: 5. The CDR3 contains 15 residues. Germline assignment: CDR1 LNHDA and CDR2 SQIVND (reference sequence). The CDR3 is CASSRGQVNNQPQHF. In DNA, the CDR3 is TGTGCCAGTAGTAGGGGACAGGTGAACAATCAGCCCCAGCATTTT.